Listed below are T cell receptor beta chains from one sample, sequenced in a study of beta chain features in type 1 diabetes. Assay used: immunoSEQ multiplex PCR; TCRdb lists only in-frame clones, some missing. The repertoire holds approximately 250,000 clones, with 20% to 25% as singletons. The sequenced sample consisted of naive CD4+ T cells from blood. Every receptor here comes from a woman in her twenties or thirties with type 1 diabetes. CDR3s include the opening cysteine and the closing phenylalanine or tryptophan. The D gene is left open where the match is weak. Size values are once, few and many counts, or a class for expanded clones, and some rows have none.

DNA: TGTGCCAGCAGCCCCCTCGGGGACACTGAAGCTTTCTTT
CDR3: CASSPLGDTEAFF
size: few
J: TRBJ1-1
D: NA
V: TRBV7-3

DNA: TGCAGCGTAGTCCGGGGACTAGTAACCTACAATGAGCAGTTCTTC
CDR3: CSVVRGLVTYNEQFF
size: NA
J: TRBJ2-1
D: TRBD2
V: TRBV29-1

DNA: TGTGCCAGCTCACCCAGGATTATCAGGGATGAGCAGTTCTTC
CDR3: CASSPRIIRDEQFF
size: NA
J: TRBJ2-1
D: NA
V: TRBV18

DNA: TGTGCCTGGGGTCGACTAGCGGGAGGTGGTGAGCAGTTCTTC
CDR3: CAWGRLAGGGEQFF
size: NA
J: TRBJ2-1
D: TRBD2
V: TRBV30

DNA: TGTGCCAGCAGCGTAGGAGCGGGAGGAAGCTACGAGCAGTACTTC
CDR3: CASSVGAGGSYEQYF
size: NA
J: TRBJ2-7
D: TRBD2
V: TRBV9

DNA: TGCAGCGTTACCCTAGCCCCGGGAGTGTTCGGGGAGCTGTTTTTT
CDR3: CSVTLAPGVFGELFF
size: NA
J: TRBJ2-2
D: NA
V: TRBV29-1

DNA: TGCAGCGTACGGACAGGGACCCCCTCTGGGGCCAACGTCCTGACTTTC
CDR3: CSVRTGTPSGANVLTF
size: NA
J: TRBJ2-6
D: TRBD1
V: TRBV29-1

DNA: TGTGCCAGCAGAGGGGTGTTATTGGATGGCTACACCTTC
CDR3: CASRGVLLDGYTF
size: NA
J: TRBJ1-2
D: NA
V: TRBV7-9

DNA: TGCGCCAGCAGAGAGGCAGCCATTTCCTACGAGCAGTACTTC
CDR3: CASREAAISYEQYF
size: few
J: TRBJ2-7
D: NA
V: TRBV5-1

DNA: TGTGCCAGCAGTGAGGGGGGAGGCGGAGAGACCCAGTACTTC
CDR3: CASSEGGGGETQYF
size: few
J: TRBJ2-5
D: NA
V: TRBV6-1

DNA: TGTGCCAGCAGCATCAGACAGGGGCCAGGAAACACCATATATTTT
CDR3: CASSIRQGPGNTIYF
size: NA
J: TRBJ1-3
D: TRBD1
V: TRBV11-2

DNA: TGTGCCAGCAGCCCCCGGGACAGGGTAGAGACCCAGTACTTC
CDR3: CASSPRDRVETQYF
size: few
J: TRBJ2-5
D: TRBD1
V: TRBV9

DNA: TGTGCCAGCAGCTTAGAACCTCGGGGTTACGAGCAGTACTTC
CDR3: CASSLEPRGYEQYF
size: few
J: TRBJ2-7
D: NA
V: TRBV13

DNA: TGTGCCAGCATAAATAGCCTGAACACTGAAGCTTTCTTT
CDR3: CASINSLNTEAFF
size: NA
J: TRBJ1-1
D: NA
V: TRBV2

DNA: TGTGCCAGCAGCGTAGACTGGACAGCTAACACTGAAGCTTTCTTT
CDR3: CASSVDWTANTEAFF
size: NA
J: TRBJ1-1
D: NA
V: TRBV9